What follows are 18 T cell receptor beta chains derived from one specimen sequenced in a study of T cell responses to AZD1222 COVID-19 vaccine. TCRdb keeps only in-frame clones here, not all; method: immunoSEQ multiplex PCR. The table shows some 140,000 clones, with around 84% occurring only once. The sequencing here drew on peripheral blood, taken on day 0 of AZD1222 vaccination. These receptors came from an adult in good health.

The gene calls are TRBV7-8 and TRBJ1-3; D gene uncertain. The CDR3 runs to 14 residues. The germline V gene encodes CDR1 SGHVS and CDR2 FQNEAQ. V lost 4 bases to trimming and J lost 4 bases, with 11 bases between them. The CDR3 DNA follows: TGTGCCAGCAGCTCCGCTTCCCGCGGAAACACCATATATTTT. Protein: CASSSASRGNTIYF. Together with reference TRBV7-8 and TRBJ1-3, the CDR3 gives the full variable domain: GAGVSQSPRYKVAKRGQDVALRCDPISGHVSLFWYQQALGQGPEFLTYFQNEAQLDKSGLPSDRFFAERPEGSVSTLKIQRTQQEDSAVYLCASSSASRGNTIYFGEGSWLTVV.

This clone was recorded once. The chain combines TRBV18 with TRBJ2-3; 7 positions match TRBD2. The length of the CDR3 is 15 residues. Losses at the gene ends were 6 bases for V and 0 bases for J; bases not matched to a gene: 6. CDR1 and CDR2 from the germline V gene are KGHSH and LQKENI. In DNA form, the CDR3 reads TGTGCCAGCTCGACGGCGCGGGGGAGCACAGATACGCAGTATTTT. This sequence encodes CASSTARGSTDTQYF.

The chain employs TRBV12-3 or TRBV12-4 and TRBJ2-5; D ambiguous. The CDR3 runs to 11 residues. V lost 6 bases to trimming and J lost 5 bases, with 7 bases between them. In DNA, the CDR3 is TGTGCCAGCAGCAACGCGGAGACCCAGTACTTC. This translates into CASSNAETQYF.

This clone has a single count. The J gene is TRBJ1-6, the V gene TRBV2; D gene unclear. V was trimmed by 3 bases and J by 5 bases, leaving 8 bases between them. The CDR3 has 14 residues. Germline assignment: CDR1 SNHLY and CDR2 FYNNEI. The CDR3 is CASSETRNNSPLHF. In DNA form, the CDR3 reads TGTGCCAGCAGTGAGACAAGAAATAATTCACCCCTCCACTTT.

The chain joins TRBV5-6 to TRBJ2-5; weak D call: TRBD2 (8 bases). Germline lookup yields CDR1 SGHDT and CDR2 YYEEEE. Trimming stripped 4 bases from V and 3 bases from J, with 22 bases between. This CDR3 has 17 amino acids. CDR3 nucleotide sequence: TGTGCCAGCAGCCTTTACAGGGGAGGGACTAGAGAAGAGACCCAGTACTTC. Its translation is CASSLYRGGTREETQYF.

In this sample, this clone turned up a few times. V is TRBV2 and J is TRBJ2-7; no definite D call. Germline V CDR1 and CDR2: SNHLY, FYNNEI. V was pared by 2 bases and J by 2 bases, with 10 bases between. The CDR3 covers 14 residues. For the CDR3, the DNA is TGTGCCAGCAGTGAATCCAGAAGGCCCTACGAGCAGTACTTC. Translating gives CASSESRRPYEQYF. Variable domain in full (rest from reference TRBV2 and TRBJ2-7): EPEVTQTPSHQVTQMGQEVILRCVPISNHLYFYWYRQILGQKVEFLVSFYNNEISEKSEIFDDQFSVERPDGSNFTLKIRSTKLEDSAMYFCASSESRRPYEQYFGPGTRLTVT.

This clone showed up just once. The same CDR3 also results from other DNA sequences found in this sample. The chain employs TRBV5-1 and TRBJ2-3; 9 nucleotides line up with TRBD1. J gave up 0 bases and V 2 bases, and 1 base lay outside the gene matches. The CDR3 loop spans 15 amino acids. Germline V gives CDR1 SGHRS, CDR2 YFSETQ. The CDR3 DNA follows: TGCGCCAGCAGCTTACAGGGGGCAAGCACAGATACGCAGTATTTT. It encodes CASSLQGASTDTQYF. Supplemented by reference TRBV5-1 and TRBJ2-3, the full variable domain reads KAGVTQTPRYLIKTRGQQVTLSCSPISGHRSVSWYQQTPGQGLQFLFEYFSETQRNKGNFPGRFSGRQFSNSRSEMNVSTLELGDSALYLCASSLQGASTDTQYFGPGTRLTVL.

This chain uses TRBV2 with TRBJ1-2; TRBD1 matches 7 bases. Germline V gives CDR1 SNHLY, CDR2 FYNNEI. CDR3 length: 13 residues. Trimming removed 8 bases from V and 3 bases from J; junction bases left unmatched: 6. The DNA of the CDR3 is TGTGCCAGCCCCACCGGACAGGACTATGGCTACACCTTC. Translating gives CASPTGQDYGYTF.

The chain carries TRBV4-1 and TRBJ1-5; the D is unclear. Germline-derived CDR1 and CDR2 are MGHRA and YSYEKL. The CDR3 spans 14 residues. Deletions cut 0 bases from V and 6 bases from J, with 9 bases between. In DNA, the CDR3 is TGCGCCAGCAGCCAAGATCCTTCCCCTCAGCCCCAGCATTTT. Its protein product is CASSQDPSPQPQHF.

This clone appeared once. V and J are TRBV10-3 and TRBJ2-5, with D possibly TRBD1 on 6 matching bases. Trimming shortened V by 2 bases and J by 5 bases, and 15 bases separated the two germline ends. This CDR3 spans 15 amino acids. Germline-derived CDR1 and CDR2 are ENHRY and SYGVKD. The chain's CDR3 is CAISEPGQRSETQYF. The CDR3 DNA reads TGTGCCATCAGTGAGCCCGGACAGAGAAGTGAGACCCAGTACTTC.

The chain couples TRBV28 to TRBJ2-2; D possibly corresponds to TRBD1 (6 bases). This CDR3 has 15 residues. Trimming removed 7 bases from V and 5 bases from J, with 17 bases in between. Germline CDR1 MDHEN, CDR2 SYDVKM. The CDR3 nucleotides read TGTGCCAGCACCCAGGGGACCCTGGGGACCGGGGAGCTGTTTTTT. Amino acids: CASTQGTLGTGELFF.

CDR3: CASSEKGYAGELFF. Here the CDR3 DNA reads TGTGCCAGCAGTGAAAAGGGTTACGCCGGGGAGCTGTTTTTT. The rearrangement links TRBV2 to TRBJ2-2; no firm D call. The CDR3 is made up of 14 amino acids. Germline V gene lookup returns CDR1 SNHLY and CDR2 FYNNEI. The germline V and J ends were trimmed by 2 bases and 6 bases, with 10 bases remaining between them.

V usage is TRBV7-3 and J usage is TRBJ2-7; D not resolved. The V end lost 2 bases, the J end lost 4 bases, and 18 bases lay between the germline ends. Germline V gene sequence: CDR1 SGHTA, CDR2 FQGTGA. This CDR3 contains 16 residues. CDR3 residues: CASSLLGPKMGYEQYF. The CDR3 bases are TGTGCCAGCAGCTTATTGGGTCCCAAAATGGGGTACGAGCAGTACTTC. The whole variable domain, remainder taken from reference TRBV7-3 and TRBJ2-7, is GAGVSQTPSNKVTEKGKYVELRCDPISGHTALYWYRQSLGQGPEFLIYFQGTGAADDSGLPNDRFFAVRPEGSVSTLKIQRTERGDSAVYLCASSLLGPKMGYEQYFGPGTRLTVT.

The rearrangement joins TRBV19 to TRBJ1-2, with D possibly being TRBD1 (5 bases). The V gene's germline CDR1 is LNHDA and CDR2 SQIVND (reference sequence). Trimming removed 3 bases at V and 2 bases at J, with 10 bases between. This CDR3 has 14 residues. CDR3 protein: CASSIGRVNYGYTF. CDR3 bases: TGTGCCAGTAGTATTGGCAGGGTAAACTATGGCTACACCTTC.

The CDR3 region is CASSLSPGQETQYF. The CDR3 DNA reads TGTGCCAGCAGCTTATCACCGGGGCAAGAGACCCAGTACTTC. The rearrangement links TRBV7-3 to TRBJ2-5; a weak D match, TRBD2 (5 bases). Germline assignment: CDR1 SGHTA and CDR2 FQGTGA. CDR3 length: 14 residues. The V end lost 2 bases, the J end lost 2 bases, and 9 bases lay between the germline ends. Full variable domain (remainder filled in from reference TRBV7-3 and TRBJ2-5): GAGVSQTPSNKVTEKGKYVELRCDPISGHTALYWYRQSLGQGPEFLIYFQGTGAADDSGLPNDRFFAVRPEGSVSTLKIQRTERGDSAVYLCASSLSPGQETQYFGPGTRLLVL.

CDR3: CASSWDNRGAYNEQFF. Written as DNA, the CDR3 is TGTGCCAGCAGCTGGGATAACCGGGGGGCCTACAATGAGCAGTTCTTC. The chain combines TRBV5-8 with TRBJ2-1; TRBD2 aligns across 7 bases. CDR3 size: 16 residues. The V gene's germline CDR1 is SGHTS and CDR2 YDEGEE. J gave up 2 bases and V 3 bases, and 8 bases lay outside the gene matches.

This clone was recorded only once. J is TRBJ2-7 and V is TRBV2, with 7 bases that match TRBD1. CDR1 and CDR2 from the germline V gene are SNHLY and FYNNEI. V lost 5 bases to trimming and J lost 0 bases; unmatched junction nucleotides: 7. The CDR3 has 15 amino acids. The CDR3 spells CASSKGQMSSYEQYF. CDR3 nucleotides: TGTGCCAGCAGTAAGGGACAGATGAGCTCCTACGAGCAGTACTTC. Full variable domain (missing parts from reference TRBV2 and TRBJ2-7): EPEVTQTPSHQVTQMGQEVILRCVPISNHLYFYWYRQILGQKVEFLVSFYNNEISEKSEIFDDQFSVERPDGSNFTLKIRSTKLEDSAMYFCASSKGQMSSYEQYFGPGTRLTVT.

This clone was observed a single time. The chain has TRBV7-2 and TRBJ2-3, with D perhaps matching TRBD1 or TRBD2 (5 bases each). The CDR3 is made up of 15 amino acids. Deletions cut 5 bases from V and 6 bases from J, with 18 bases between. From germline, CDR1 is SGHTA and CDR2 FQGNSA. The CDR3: CASSPPSRGPDTQYF. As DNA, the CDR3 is TGTGCCAGCAGCCCCCCTTCTCGGGGACCGGATACGCAGTATTTT.